This T cell receptor beta chain derives from a study of shared clonotypes between healthy human individuals. Study information: With ages of 18 to 49, the donors were a couple of women and a few men. Findings of the study overall: Four donors shared approximately 5% of their naive CD4 clonotypes.

The table came from immunoSEQ multiplex PCR; TCRdb's copy has only in-frame clones and leaves some out. The table shows some 1,900,000 clones, with roughly 94% occurring only once. Note on this clone: Its antigen remains unidentified.

The CDR3 has 12 amino acids. CDR1 GTSNPN and CDR2 SVGIG come from the germline V gene (reference sequence). V dropped 4 bases and J dropped 1 base, with 7 bases sitting between them. As defined, naive CD8 cells were CD45RO-negative and positively selected for CCR7, with terminally differentiated effector memory CD45RA+ cells excluded. The clonotype was recovered from a man younger than 30 in good health. The chain couples TRBV30 to TRBJ2-5, with D hard to call. Sequenced input: naive CD8+ T cells sorted from blood. The CDR3 bases are TGTGCCTGGAACCAGATCCAAGAGACCCAGTACTTC. Its translation: CAWNQIQETQYF.